This paragraph reports one TCR beta chain. Its antigen is as yet unknown. The CDR3 runs 15 residues. In germline, CDR1 is SEHNR, CDR2 FQNEAQ (reference sequence). The germline V and J ends were trimmed by 5 bases and 4 bases, with 14 bases remaining between them. This sample stems from a study of vaccination effects on CD4 cells after COVID-19. Study information: The cohort was immunized with two doses of either the BNT162b2 or mRNA-1273 vaccine.

Subsequent to a culture period of under twelve days, CD4+ T cells were isolated. Sequencing was performed with immunoSEQ multiplex PCR; in TCRdb, only in-frame clones are kept and a portion is missing. The table lists about 74,000 clones, more than 70% of them singletons, with around 2.1% in the top ten. The gene calls are TRBV7-9 and TRBJ1-4; weak D call: TRBD1 (6 bases). The sample in question was CD4+ T cells from PBMCs cultured without peptide, obtained before COVID-19 vaccination. This sequence was found in a human donor who received a COVID-19 vaccine. DNA for the CDR3: TGTGCCAGCAGCAAAACGCGGGACAATAATGAAAAACTGTTTTTT. This sequence encodes CASSKTRDNNEKLFF.